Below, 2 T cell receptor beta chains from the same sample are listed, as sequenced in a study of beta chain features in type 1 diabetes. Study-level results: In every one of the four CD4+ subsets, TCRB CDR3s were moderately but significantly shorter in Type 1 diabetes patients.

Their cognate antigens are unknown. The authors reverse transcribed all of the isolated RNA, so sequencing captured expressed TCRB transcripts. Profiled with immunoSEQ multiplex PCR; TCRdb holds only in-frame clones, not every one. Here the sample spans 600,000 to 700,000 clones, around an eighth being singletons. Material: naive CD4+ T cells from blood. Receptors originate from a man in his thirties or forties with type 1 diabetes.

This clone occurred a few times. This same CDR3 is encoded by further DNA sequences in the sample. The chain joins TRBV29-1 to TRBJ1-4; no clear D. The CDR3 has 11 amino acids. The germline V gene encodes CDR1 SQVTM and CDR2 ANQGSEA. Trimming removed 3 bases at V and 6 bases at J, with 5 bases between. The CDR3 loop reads CSVEGYEKLFF. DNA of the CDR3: TGCAGCGTTGAGGGGTATGAAAAACTGTTTTTT.

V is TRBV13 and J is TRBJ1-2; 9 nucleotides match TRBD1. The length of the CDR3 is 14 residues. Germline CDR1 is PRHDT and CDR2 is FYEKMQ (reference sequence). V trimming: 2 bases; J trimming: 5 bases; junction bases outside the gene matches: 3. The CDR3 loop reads CASSLPDRGYGYTF. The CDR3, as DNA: TGTGCCAGCAGCTTACCGGACAGGGGTTATGGCTACACCTTC.